The rows below give T cell receptor beta chains drawn from one sample of a study of shared clonotypes between healthy human individuals. Assay: immunoSEQ multiplex PCR; the TCRdb copy retains only in-frame clones and omits some. Among about 2.4 million clones, roughly 93% were seen once, and the ten largest hold around 0.37%. Specimen: naive CD4+ T cells from PBMCs. Receptors were obtained from a young man in good health. Some clones in this sample may be carry-over from other donors' samples. Each CDR3 is given with its conserved first and last residue. D genes are given only for firm matches. A clone size is listed for some rows: how often the clone was seen (once, few, many), or a class if it is expanded.

D gene	V gene	J gene	clone size	CDR3 protein	CDR3 DNA
-	TRBV5-1	TRBJ2-7	-	CASRAAVYEQYF	TGCGCCAGCAGGGCAGCGGTGTACGAGCAGTACTTC
-	TRBV27	TRBJ2-7	-	CASSSRRGVYEQYF	TGTGCCAGCAGTTCGAGACGTGGTGTATACGAGCAGTACTTC
-	TRBV5-1	TRBJ2-1	-	CASSLAGGGAYNEQFF	TGCGCCAGCAGCTTGGCCGGCGGGGGCGCCTACAATGAGCAGTTCTTC
TRBD1	TRBV6-1	TRBJ2-3	-	CASSVQTGGGTDTQYF	TGTGCCAGCAGTGTTCAGACAGGGGGTGGAACAGATACGCAGTATTTT
-	TRBV19	TRBJ1-2	-	CASSILPDNYGYTF	TGTGCCAGTAGTATACTTCCTGACAACTATGGCTACACCTTC
TRBD2	TRBV6-1	TRBJ2-2	-	CASRDTAGTGELFF	TGTGCCAGCAGGGACACAGCGGGGACCGGGGAGCTGTTTTTT
TRBD1	TRBV5-8	TRBJ2-1	-	CASSFTGAGLNEQFF	TGTGCCAGCAGCTTTACAGGGGCGGGTTTGAATGAGCAGTTCTTC
-	TRBV7-2	TRBJ1-2	once	CASSLLLGGYTF	TGTGCCAGCAGCTTACTCTTGGGGGGCTACACCTTC
-	TRBV30	TRBJ1-1	-	CAWTTGRTEAFF	TGTGCCTGGACAACAGGGAGAACTGAAGCTTTCTTT
TRBD1	TRBV7-3	TRBJ2-3	-	CASSPRDRGANTQYF	TGTGCCAGCAGCCCCCGGGACAGGGGGGCGAACACGCAGTATTTT
-	TRBV7-7	TRBJ1-2	-	CASSIPRGGHGGYTF	TGTGCCAGCAGCATACCACGGGGAGGGCATGGAGGCTACACCTTC
-	TRBV5-1	TRBJ2-5	-	CASSLVEGGETQYF	TGCGCCAGCAGCTTGGTCGAGGGAGGAGAGACCCAGTACTTC
-	TRBV4-1	TRBJ2-1	-	CASSQEGWRYNEQFF	TGCGCCAGCAGCCAAGAGGGGTGGCGCTACAATGAGCAGTTCTTC
TRBD2	TRBV13	TRBJ2-7	once	CASSLQGGRESSYEQYF	TGTGCCAGCAGCTTGCAGGGCGGGAGGGAGAGCTCCTACGAGCAGTACTTC
-	TRBV10-2	TRBJ1-1	once	CASSEGRGGGTEAFF	TGCGCCAGCAGTGAAGGCAGGGGAGGAGGCACTGAAGCTTTCTTT
TRBD2	TRBV5-1	TRBJ2-2	-	CASSPLAVGTGELFF	TGCGCCAGCAGCCCCCTAGCGGTTGGCACCGGGGAGCTGTTTTTT
-	TRBV14	TRBJ1-4	-	CASRRGGRGEKLFF	TGTGCCAGCCGCCGCGGGGGCAGGGGCGAAAAACTGTTTTTT
TRBD2	TRBV6-5	TRBJ2-7	-	CASRTTSGTYEQYF	TGTGCCAGCAGGACCACTAGCGGAACCTACGAGCAGTACTTC
-	TRBV2	TRBJ2-3	-	CASSENRVYTDTQYF	TGTGCCAGCAGTGAGAACAGGGTGTACACAGATACGCAGTATTTT
-	TRBV11-2	TRBJ1-1	-	CASSLVPREAEAFF	TGTGCCAGCAGCTTAGTCCCCAGGGAGGCTGAAGCTTTCTTT
-	TRBV6-1	TRBJ1-2	-	CASSETGLEGYTF	TGTGCCAGCAGTGAAACAGGGCTAGAGGGCTACACCTTC
TRBD2	TRBV5-4	TRBJ2-3	-	CASSSPVSGRTDTQYF	TGTGCCAGCAGCTCGCCCGTTAGCGGGAGAACAGATACGCAGTATTTT
-	TRBV6-6	TRBJ1-1	-	CVKGKGPNTEAFF	TGTGTCAAAGGGAAAGGGCCGAACACTGAAGCTTTCTTT
TRBD2	TRBV28	TRBJ2-2	-	CASSSSGTSTGELFF	TGTGCCAGCAGTTCCTCCGGGACTAGCACCGGGGAGCTGTTTTTT
TRBD2	TRBV5-1	TRBJ2-2	-	CASSKKTPTRLAGPANTGELFF	TGCGCCAGCAGCAAAAAGACCCCAACTAGGCTAGCGGGGCCCGCGAACACCGGGGAGCTGTTTTTT
TRBD1	TRBV5-1	TRBJ2-7	-	CASSPKDRGTYEQYF	TGCGCCAGCAGTCCTAAGGACAGGGGTACCTACGAGCAGTACTTC
TRBD1	TRBV7-9	TRBJ2-3	-	CASSWDSSTDTQYF	TGTGCCAGCAGCTGGGACAGCTCCACAGATACGCAGTATTTT
TRBD1	TRBV6-5	TRBJ1-6	once	CASSYQTGGESPLHF	TGTGCCAGCAGTTACCAGACAGGGGGCGAATCACCCCTCCACTTT
-	TRBV11-2	TRBJ1-1	-	CASSLALQGEAFF	TGTGCCAGCAGCTTAGCCCTCCAGGGTGAGGCTTTCTTT